This entry concerns a single T cell receptor (beta chain). This entry comes from a study of blood T cell repertoires in COVID-19. The method was immunoSEQ multiplex PCR; TCRdb's version includes in-frame clones alone and lacks a portion of them. This table holds some 250,000 clones, around 93% found once. V lost 4 bases, J lost 0 bases, and 18 bases lay in between. The CDR3 covers 17 residues. Germline CDR1 and CDR2: MGHRA and YSYEKL. The clonotype comes from a human donor in a cohort exposed to, infected with or recovered from COVID-19 (not recorded which). The donor label of this sample is uncertain. The chain couples TRBV4-1 to TRBJ1-2; D not certain. The sequenced sample consisted of PBMCs or T cells enriched from blood (not recorded which). The CDR3 nucleotides are TGCGCCAGCAGCCTTCAGGAGAGGACGGGAGCTAACTATGGCTACACCTTC. As protein: CASSLQERTGANYGYTF.